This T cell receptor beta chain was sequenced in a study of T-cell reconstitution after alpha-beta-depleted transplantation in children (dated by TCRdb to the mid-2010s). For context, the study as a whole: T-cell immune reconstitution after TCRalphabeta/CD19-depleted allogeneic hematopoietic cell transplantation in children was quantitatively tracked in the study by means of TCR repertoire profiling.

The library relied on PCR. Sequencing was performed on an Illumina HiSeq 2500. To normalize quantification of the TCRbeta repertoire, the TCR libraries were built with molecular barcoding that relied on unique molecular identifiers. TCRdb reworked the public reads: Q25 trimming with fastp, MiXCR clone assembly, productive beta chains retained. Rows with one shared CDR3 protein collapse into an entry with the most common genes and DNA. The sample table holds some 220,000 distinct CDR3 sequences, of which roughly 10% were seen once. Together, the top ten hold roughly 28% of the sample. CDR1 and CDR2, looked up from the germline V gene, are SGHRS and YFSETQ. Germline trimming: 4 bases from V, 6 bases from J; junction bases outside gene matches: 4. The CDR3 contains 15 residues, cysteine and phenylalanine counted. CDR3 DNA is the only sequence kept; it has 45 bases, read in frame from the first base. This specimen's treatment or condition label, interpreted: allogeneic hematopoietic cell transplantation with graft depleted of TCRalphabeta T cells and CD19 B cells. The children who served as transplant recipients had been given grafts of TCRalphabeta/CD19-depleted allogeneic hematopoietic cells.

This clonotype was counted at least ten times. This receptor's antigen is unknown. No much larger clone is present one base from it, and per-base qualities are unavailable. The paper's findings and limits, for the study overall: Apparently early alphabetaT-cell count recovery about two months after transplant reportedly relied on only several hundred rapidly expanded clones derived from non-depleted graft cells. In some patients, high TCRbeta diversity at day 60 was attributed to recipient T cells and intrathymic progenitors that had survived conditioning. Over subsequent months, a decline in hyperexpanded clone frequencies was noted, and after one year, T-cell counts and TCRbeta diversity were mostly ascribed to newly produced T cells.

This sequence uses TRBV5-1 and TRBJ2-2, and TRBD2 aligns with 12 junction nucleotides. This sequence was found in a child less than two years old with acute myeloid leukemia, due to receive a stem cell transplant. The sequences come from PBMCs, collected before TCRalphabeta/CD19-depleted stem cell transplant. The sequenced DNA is TGCGCCAGCAGCAAGACTAGCGGGAGCGCCGGGGAGCTGTTTTTT. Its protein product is CASSKTSGSAGELFF.